The clone carrying this T cell receptor (beta chain) was observed once. This specimen comes from a study of blood T cell repertoires in COVID-19. Under the authors' procedure: Reference gene primers were amplified, and this amplification served to estimate nucleated cell counts. Assay used: immunoSEQ multiplex PCR; TCRdb lists only in-frame clones, some missing. V, J and clone size derive from that table, while D and trimming were established from the DNA sequence. The table records about 280,000 clones, approximately 85% of them present only once. Germline values: CDR1 MNHEY, CDR2 SVGEGT. V was trimmed by 6 bases and J by 1 base, leaving 12 bases between them. The CDR3 runs to 14 residues.

This TCR was sampled from a man aged 45 to 65 with active or convalescent COVID-19. This chain connects TRBV6-2 or TRBV6-3 to TRBJ2-5; a possible D gene is TRBD2 (5 bases). Sequencing was carried out using peripheral blood. DNA of the CDR3: TGTGCCAGCAGCGCGGCGGGCCGCCAAGAGACCCAGTACTTC. Amino acid sequence: CASSAAGRQETQYF.